The 27 T cell receptor beta chains listed next were all sequenced from one sample in a study of T cell responses to AZD1222 COVID-19 vaccine. Sequenced by immunoSEQ multiplex PCR; TCRdb stores in-frame clones only, minus some. The sample shows about 120,000 clones, 94% of them seen only once. Sequencing used peripheral blood, obtained 28 days after the second AZD1222 dose. The receptors were sampled from an adult who received the AZD1222 COVID-19 vaccine.

The chain uses TRBV28 and TRBJ1-2; 8 nucleotides line up with TRBD1. The CDR3 has 16 amino acids. CDR1 is MDHEN, CDR2 SYDVKM, per germline. The V segment lost 5 bases and the J segment 4 bases; nucleotides outside the gene matches: 12. The CDR3 loop reads CASSGQGDGEGYGYTF. Written as DNA, the CDR3 is TGTGCCAGCAGTGGACAGGGCGATGGGGAGGGCTATGGCTACACCTTC.

V and J are TRBV6-2 or TRBV6-3 and TRBJ2-7, with 7 bases fitting TRBD1. The CDR3 runs to 13 residues. The J segment lost 4 bases and the V segment lost 5 bases, leaving 5 bases of the junction unmatched. Germline CDR1 MNHEY, CDR2 SVGEGT. The CDR3 region has the DNA TGTGCCAGCAGTCTGACAGGGTGGTACGAGCAGTACTTC. This sequence encodes CASSLTGWYEQYF.

This chain links TRBV6-5 with TRBJ2-1, with 7 bases identical to TRBD2. V shed 8 bases, J shed 3 bases, and the junction held 7 bases outside the gene matches. The length of the CDR3 is 14 residues. The germline V gene encodes CDR1 MNHEY and CDR2 SVGAGI. The CDR3 DNA follows: TGTGCCAGCCTTGGGGGGGGAAGCTACAATGAGCAGTTCTTC. This encodes CASLGGGSYNEQFF.

The V and J genes are TRBV2 and TRBJ2-7; D is perhaps TRBD1 or TRBD2 (5 bases each). Trimming pared 4 bases from V and 2 bases from J, leaving 9 bases between. The CDR3 consists of 13 residues. In germline, CDR1 is SNHLY, CDR2 FYNNEI. CDR3 DNA: TGTGCCAGCAGTGCAGGGAGTGCCTACGAGCAGTACTTC. Translated: CASSAGSAYEQYF.

The chain combines TRBV4-1 with TRBJ1-1; the D is unclear. The V end lost 6 bases, the J end lost 6 bases, and 11 bases lay between the germline ends. This CDR3 is 12 amino acids long. CDR1 and CDR2 from the germline V gene are MGHRA and YSYEKL. The CDR3 DNA sequence: TGCGCCAGCAGTATCGGACGAGCTGAAGCTTTCTTT. It translates to CASSIGRAEAFF.

V gene TRBV27 combines with J gene TRBJ1-6; the match to TRBD1 covers 7 bases. V dropped 6 bases and J dropped 7; count of bases not matched to a gene: 15. CDR3 length: 17 residues. CDR1 and CDR2 from the germline V gene are MNHEY and SMNVEV (reference sequence). The CDR3 spells CASSPELGGQLNSPLHF. In DNA, the CDR3 is TGTGCCAGCAGCCCTGAATTGGGGGGACAGCTAAATTCACCCCTCCACTTT.

This clone came up a few times. The V gene is TRBV29-1, the J gene TRBJ1-3; no clear D gene. The CDR3 spans 14 residues. V lost 2 bases and J lost 0, with 8 bases in between. The germline gives CDR1 SQVTM, CDR2 ANQGSEA. CDR3 in amino acids: CSVELGFSGNTIYF. The CDR3 DNA reads as TGCAGCGTTGAACTGGGTTTCTCTGGAAACACCATATATTTT.

This clone was recorded once. The J gene is TRBJ2-1, the V gene TRBV9; 9 bases align to TRBD2. Germline V gene lookup returns CDR1 SGDLS and CDR2 YYNGEE. Trimming took 3 bases from V and 3 from J; bases not matched to a gene: 25. This CDR3 has 22 residues. The CDR3 sequence is CASSATLPGWLAGSDYYNEQFF. CDR3 bases: TGTGCCAGCAGCGCGACCCTACCCGGGTGGCTAGCGGGGTCCGATTACTACAATGAGCAGTTCTTC.

This sequence joins TRBV30 and TRBJ2-3; TRBD2 aligns across 9 bases. Per the germline V gene, CDR1 is GTSNPN and CDR2 is SVGIG (reference sequence). The V gene end was trimmed by 5 bases and the J gene end by 2 bases; junction bases not matched to a gene: 5. CDR3 length: 14 residues. Written as DNA, the CDR3 is TGTGCCTGGTGTAGCGGGAGCTCCACAGATACGCAGTATTTT. The encoded protein is CAWCSGSSTDTQYF.

The chain recombines TRBV27 with TRBJ2-5, with D perhaps assigned TRBD1 or TRBD2 (5 bases each). The CDR3 length is 14 residues. Trimming stripped 5 bases from V and 7 bases from J, with 17 bases between. CDR1 is MNHEY, CDR2 SMNVEV, per germline (reference sequence). CDR3: CASSTIRPRGTQYF. In nucleotides, the CDR3 is TGTGCCAGCAGTACCATTAGACCGAGGGGGACCCAGTACTTC.

The chain is built from TRBV13 and TRBJ2-7; 14 bases align to TRBD2. The length of the CDR3 is 14 residues. J lost 5 bases, V lost 10 bases, and 7 bases had no gene match. From germline, CDR1 is PRHDT and CDR2 FYEKMQ (reference sequence). DNA of the CDR3: TGTGCCACGGGTACGGGACTAGCGGGGGACGAGCAGTACTTC. Translating it yields CATGTGLAGDEQYF.

V is TRBV7-2 and J is TRBJ1-1, with 12 bases matching TRBD1. V was clipped by 2 bases and J by 4 bases; unmatched bases: 14. The CDR3 is made up of 19 amino acids. Germline CDR1 SGHTA, CDR2 FQGNSA. In DNA, the CDR3 is TGTGCCAGCAGCTTAAGGGGCCGTGGGACAGGGGGCGCAACCACTGAAGCTTTCTTT. It encodes CASSLRGRGTGGATTEAFF.

This chain joins TRBV6-4 and TRBJ1-1; D is possibly TRBD1 (6 bases). This CDR3 is built from 13 residues. V was cut by 4 bases and J by 6 bases, with 12 bases left in between. Germline CDR1 reads MRHNA; CDR2 reads SNTAGT. CDR3 amino acids: CASSVQGMAEAFF. As DNA, the CDR3 is TGTGCCAGCAGTGTCCAGGGGATGGCTGAAGCTTTCTTT.

The rearrangement joins TRBV5-1 to TRBJ1-3; maybe TRBD1 (5 bases). This CDR3 contains 16 residues. Germline CDR1 reads SGHRS; CDR2 reads YFSETQ. The V and J ends lost 2 bases and 5 bases respectively, with 17 bases between them. This CDR3 reads CASSLYLMGERNTIYF. CDR3 DNA: TGCGCCAGCAGCTTATATCTTATGGGGGAGAGAAACACCATATATTTT. Using reference TRBV5-1 and TRBJ1-3 for the parts outside the CDR3, the full variable domain is KAGVTQTPRYLIKTRGQQVTLSCSPISGHRSVSWYQQTPGQGLQFLFEYFSETQRNKGNFPGRFSGRQFSNSRSEMNVSTLELGDSALYLCASSLYLMGERNTIYFGEGSWLTVV.

The chain carries TRBV2 and TRBJ1-3; D is uncertain. V lost 5 bases to trimming and J lost 0 bases, with 11 bases between them. CDR3 length: 15 amino acids. Per the germline V gene, CDR1 is SNHLY and CDR2 is FYNNEI. The CDR3 coding sequence is TGTGCCAGCAGTAGGATCATCAGCTCTGGAAACACCATATATTTT. Translated: CASSRIISSGNTIYF. Looking up the rest from reference TRBV2 and TRBJ1-3 gives the full variable domain: EPEVTQTPSHQVTQMGQEVILRCVPISNHLYFYWYRQILGQKVEFLVSFYNNEISEKSEIFDDQFSVERPDGSNFTLKIRSTKLEDSAMYFCASSRIISSGNTIYFGEGSWLTVV.

The chain joins TRBV12-2 to TRBJ1-1; TRBD1 is the table's D call and was not checked against the DNA. TRBV12-2 is flagged as a pseudogene. This CDR3 has 18 residues. The CDR3 loop reads CASRLVSHSPPVNTEAFF. The DNA for the CDR3 is TGTGCAAGTCGCTTAGTTTCCCATTCCCCACCAGTCAACACTGAAGCTTTCTTT.

The V call is TRBV19, the J call TRBJ1-2; no clear D. Germline V lookup: CDR1 LNHDA, CDR2 SQIVND (reference sequence). V lost 8 bases, J lost 0 bases, and 13 bases lay in between. The CDR3 is made up of 14 amino acids. The CDR3 sequence: CASGWAATNYGYTF. Written as DNA, the CDR3 is TGTGCCAGTGGGTGGGCAGCAACTAACTATGGCTACACCTTC. Filled out from reference TRBV19 and TRBJ1-2, the complete variable domain reads DGGITQSPKYLFRKEGQNVTLSCEQNLNHDAMYWYRQDPGQGLRLIYYSQIVNDFQKGDIAEGYSVSREKKESFPLTVTSAQKNPTAFYLCASGWAATNYGYTFGSGTRLTVV.

The rearrangement joins TRBV18 to TRBJ2-7; unclear D gene. Germline V CDR1 and CDR2: KGHSH, LQKENI. The CDR3 length is 13 residues. V was clipped by 4 bases and J by 4 bases, with 11 bases between them. CDR3 coding DNA: TGTGCCAGCTCACTGGTGGATACTTACGAGCAGTACTTC. Amino acid sequence: CASSLVDTYEQYF.

The V gene is TRBV28, the J gene TRBJ2-7, with TRBD2 matching 7 bases. The J segment lost 0 bases and the V segment lost 6 bases, leaving 8 bases of the junction unmatched. From germline, CDR1 is MDHEN and CDR2 SYDVKM. The CDR3 extends over 15 amino acids. CDR3 sequence: CASRRPGGASYEQYF. CDR3 DNA: TGTGCCAGCAGGCGACCGGGAGGCGCCTCCTACGAGCAGTACTTC. The variable domain in full, with the rest retrieved from reference TRBV28 and TRBJ2-7, is DVKVTQSSRYLVKRTGEKVFLECVQDMDHENMFWYRQDPGLGLRLIYFSYDVKMKEKGDIPEGYSVSREKKERFSLILESASTNQTSMYLCASRRPGGASYEQYFGPGTRLTVT.

The chain combines TRBV13 with TRBJ2-7, with TRBD1 identical over 10 bases. The germline V gene has CDR1 PRHDT and CDR2 FYEKMQ (reference sequence). This CDR3 has 12 amino acids. The J segment lost 6 bases and the V segment lost 5 bases, leaving 1 base of the junction unmatched. The CDR3 sequence is CASSRTGGEQYF. CDR3 nucleotides: TGTGCCAGCAGCCGGACAGGGGGCGAGCAGTACTTC.

J is TRBJ2-7 and V is TRBV6-4; D ambiguous. The CDR3 has 14 residues. Looked up from germline, CDR1 is MRHNA and CDR2 is SNTAGT. Trimming took off 1 base at V and 1 base at J, with 8 bases between the two ends. The CDR3 DNA sequence: TGTGCCAGCAGTGACTTTGCAGATTCCTACGAGCAGTACTTC. Translated: CASSDFADSYEQYF.

The gene calls are TRBV6-4 and TRBJ1-1, with D unresolved. There are 14 residues in the CDR3. CDR1 and CDR2 from the germline V gene are MRHNA and SNTAGT. V shed 4 bases and J shed 4 bases, with 13 bases lying between them. CDR3 in DNA: TGTGCCAGCAGTGTGGGAGGAGGATCCACTGAAGCTTTCTTT. This translates into CASSVGGGSTEAFF.

The chain recombines TRBV4-1 with TRBJ2-2, with a weak D call TRBD1 (5 bases). The CDR3 is made up of 17 amino acids. The germline CDR1 and CDR2 sequences are MGHRA and YSYEKL. V dropped 0 bases and J dropped 7 bases, with 18 bases sitting between them. The CDR3 nucleotides are TGCGCCAGCAGCCAAGATAGTCTGGGCAGGGCTAACGGGGAGCTGTTTTTT. Its protein is CASSQDSLGRANGELFF.

The chain links TRBV6-6 to TRBJ1-1; a weak D match, TRBD1 (5 bases). This CDR3 comprises 14 residues. V gave up 5 bases and J gave up 2 bases, with 12 bases separating them. Germline V gene lookup returns CDR1 MNHNY and CDR2 SVGAGI (reference sequence). CDR3 coding DNA: TGTGCCAGCAGTGTGGGCAGGGACAACACTGAAGCTTTCTTT. Encoded protein: CASSVGRDNTEAFF.

The CDR3 region has the DNA TGCGCCAGCAGTCCTGACTATCAGCCCCAGCATTTT. This translates into CASSPDYQPQHF. The gene calls are TRBV10-2 and TRBJ1-5; D gene unclear. There are 12 residues in the CDR3. V was shortened by 5 bases and J by 5 bases, with 7 bases between the two germline ends. Germline V CDR1 and CDR2: WSHSY, SAAADI.

J is TRBJ1-2 and V is TRBV18; D gene unclear. CDR3 size: 15 residues. V shed 5 bases and J shed 3 bases, with 16 bases lying between them. From germline, CDR1 is KGHSH and CDR2 LQKENI. The CDR3, as DNA: TGTGCCAGCTCAGCTGGGTCGGCAGATTACTATGGCTACACCTTC. Its protein is CASSAGSADYYGYTF.

This clone showed up just once. The chain uses TRBV3-1 (or the pseudogene TRBV3-2) and TRBJ1-2, with D possibly being TRBD1 (6 bases). The CDR3 extends over 12 amino acids. CDR1 LGHDT and CDR2 YNNKEL come from the germline V gene (reference sequence). V lost 7 bases and J lost 8, with 14 bases in between. In nucleotides, the CDR3 is TGTGCCAGCACCGGGGGGGGCCGAGGCTACACCTTC. Translated, it gives CASTGGGRGYTF.